Listed below are T cell receptor beta chains from one sample, sequenced in a study of cytomegalovirus exposure and HLA in healthy donors. The assay was immunoSEQ multiplex PCR, and TCRdb's table has in-frame clones only and misses some. This table has some 100,000 clones, under 80% appearing once. Material: PBMCs. These receptors were obtained from a woman between 50 and 59 years old in good health and CMV-seropositive. The CDR3 runs from the conserved cysteine through the conserved F or W. The D gene is left open where the match is weak. Size tells how often a clone was seen (once, few, many) or the class of an expanded clone, and some rows leave it out.

d_call	v_call	j_call	clone_size	cdr3_nt	cdr3_aa
TRBD1	TRBV28	TRBJ1-1	-	TGTGCCAGCAGTTTATCGACAGGGCGTGAATTCTTT	CASSLSTGREFF
-	TRBV7-9	TRBJ1-3	-	TGTGCCAGTGCCTCAGGCTCTGGAAACACCATATATTTT	CASASGSGNTIYF
TRBD1	TRBV10-3	TRBJ1-1	-	TGTGCCATCAATCCGGGACAGGGGGGGTCCGAAGCTTTCTTT	CAINPGQGGSEAFF
-	TRBV20-1	TRBJ2-7	-	TGCAGTGTTGACAGTTCCTACGAGCAGTACTTC	CSVDSSYEQYF
-	TRBV5-1	TRBJ2-5	once	TGCGCCAGCAGCTCCCGGACAGCCCAAGAGACCCAGTACTTC	CASSSRTAQETQYF
-	TRBV4-2	TRBJ2-3	few	TGTGCCAGCAGCCTCCTAGGGGGAGATAGCACAGATACGCAGTATTTT	CASSLLGGDSTDTQYF
-	TRBV27	TRBJ2-1	-	TGTGCCAGCAGTCTGAACGGACAGTACTCCTACAATGAGCAGTTCTTC	CASSLNGQYSYNEQFF
-	TRBV28	TRBJ1-5	-	TGTGCCAGCAGCCCAGGGTCCGGCAATCAGCCCCAGCATTTT	CASSPGSGNQPQHF
-	TRBV6-5	TRBJ2-4	-	TGTGCCAGCAGTTACTCTCCGGGACTAGCCAAAAACATTCAGTACTTC	CASSYSPGLAKNIQYF
-	TRBV28	TRBJ2-7	few	TGTGCCAGCAGTTTGAAGTTCAGGGGAACCTACGAGCAGTACTTC	CASSLKFRGTYEQYF
TRBD1	TRBV9	TRBJ1-3	-	TGTGCCAGCAGCGCTACAGGGGCCTCTGGAAACACCATATATTTT	CASSATGASGNTIYF
TRBD1	TRBV5-1	TRBJ2-1	few	TGCGCCAGCAGCACCGCCGGGACAGAGCACAATGAGCAGTTCTTC	CASSTAGTEHNEQFF
-	TRBV29-1	TRBJ2-7	-	TGCAGCGTCGAAATAACAGGGATCGAGCAGTACTTC	CSVEITGIEQYF
-	TRBV2	TRBJ1-4	-	TGTGCCAGCAGCCCGGGACTTCTTAATGAAAAACTGTTTTTT	CASSPGLLNEKLFF
TRBD2	TRBV27	TRBJ2-4	-	TGTGCCAGCAGTTTATCATGGACTAGGGGTAACATTCAGTACTTC	CASSLSWTRGNIQYF
TRBD2	TRBV5-1	TRBJ2-2	-	TGCACCAGCAGCTTGGGGACTAGTACTGGGGAGCTGTTTTTT	CTSSLGTSTGELFF
-	TRBV30	TRBJ1-6	-	TGTGCCTGGAGTGTATCAACACCCCTCCACTTT	CAWSVSTPLHF
TRBD1	TRBV5-4	TRBJ1-2	-	TGTGCCAGCAGCTACGGACAGGGCGGCTATGGCTACACCTTC	CASSYGQGGYGYTF
-	TRBV7-2	TRBJ2-3	-	TGTGCCAGCAGCTTCCTAAGCGGGCGTGATACGCAGTATTTT	CASSFLSGRDTQYF
TRBD1	TRBV9	TRBJ2-5	-	TGTGCCAGCAGTCTCCAAAACAGGGGTCGGGAGACCCAGTACTTC	CASSLQNRGRETQYF
-	TRBV9	TRBJ1-1	-	TGTGCCAGCAGCGTAACCCCGGCGGGGGAAGCTTTCTTT	CASSVTPAGEAFF
-	TRBV5-1	TRBJ2-3	-	TGCGCCAGCAGCGACACAGCCTTCACAGATACGCAGTATTTT	CASSDTAFTDTQYF
-	TRBV29-1	TRBJ1-1	-	TGCAGCGTGGGACAATCGGGCACTGAAGCTTTCTTT	CSVGQSGTEAFF
-	TRBV19	TRBJ1-3	-	TGTGCCAGTAGTATCCCGCAGGAAGGATCTGGAAACACCATATATTTT	CASSIPQEGSGNTIYF
TRBD1	TRBV25-1	TRBJ1-6	-	TGTGCCAGCAGTGCCACGACAGGGGGGAATAATTCACCCCTCCACTTT	CASSATTGGNNSPLHF
-	TRBV7-2	TRBJ2-3	-	TGTGCCAGCAGCTCCCGGGGGGCGCAAGGCACAGATACGCAGTATTTT	CASSSRGAQGTDTQYF
-	TRBV28	TRBJ1-1	-	TGTGCCAGCAGTTCAGGGTTGTACACTGAAGCTTTCTTT	CASSSGLYTEAFF
-	TRBV30	TRBJ1-1	-	TGTGCCTGGAGGGGATACTACAGGGTTATGAACACTGAAGCTTTCTTT	CAWRGYYRVMNTEAFF
TRBD1	TRBV14	TRBJ2-1	-	TGTGCCAGCAGCCAGTTCGGACAGGGCTACAATGAGCAGTTCTTC	CASSQFGQGYNEQFF
TRBD1	TRBV18	TRBJ1-2	few	TGTGCCAGCTCGCAGACAGGGGGCTATGGCTACACCTTC	CASSQTGGYGYTF
TRBD1	TRBV25-1	TRBJ2-7	-	TGTGCCAGCAGTGAATTTACGGGACAGCCTGGGGAGCAGTACTTC	CASSEFTGQPGEQYF
TRBD2	TRBV2	TRBJ2-3	-	TGTGCCAGCAGGGGGGACTATAACACAGATACGCAGTATTTT	CASRGDYNTDTQYF
TRBD2	TRBV2	TRBJ2-5	few	TGTGCCAGCAGTGGGGGCGGGGGGGCGCGGCAAGAGACCCAGTACTTC	CASSGGGGARQETQYF
-	TRBV29-1	TRBJ2-7	-	TGCAGCGTTGAAGGCGGGAACTACGAGCAGTACTTC	CSVEGGNYEQYF
-	TRBV18	TRBJ1-2	-	TGTGCCAGCTCACCATGGGGTACAGGGAAGGAGTATGGCTACACCTTC	CASSPWGTGKEYGYTF
TRBD1	TRBV7-2	TRBJ1-1	-	TGTGCCAGCAGCAGAGACAGGGACGCTATTGAAGCTTTCTTT	CASSRDRDAIEAFF
TRBD1	TRBV5-1	TRBJ1-2	-	TGCGCCAGCAGTCCGGGACAGGGGGCAGGAGGTGGCTACACCTTC	CASSPGQGAGGGYTF
TRBD1	TRBV6-6	TRBJ2-3	-	TGTGCCAGCAAATGGGACAGAACAGATACGCAGTATTTT	CASKWDRTDTQYF
-	TRBV7-8	TRBJ2-5	-	TGTGCCAGCAGCTTAGAGCTCGAAGAGACCCAGTACTTC	CASSLELEETQYF
-	TRBV9	TRBJ1-1	-	TGTGCCAGCAGCGTAGATACAGGGAGGGACACTGAAGCTTTCTTT	CASSVDTGRDTEAFF
TRBD1	TRBV10-3	TRBJ1-1	few	TGTGCCACCCGACAGGGTAGCACTGAAGCTTTCTTT	CATRQGSTEAFF